The clone carrying this T cell receptor (beta chain) was recorded a few times. Its antigen is undetermined. The data originate from a study of T-cell memory formation after mild COVID-19. Findings and caveats of the study: CD4+ bias marked clones expanding day 15 to 37, unlike balanced contracting clones.

Per germline, CDR1 DFQATT and CDR2 SNEGSKA (reference sequence). This CDR3 is built from 14 residues. Trimming cost V 1 base and J 6 bases, with 12 bases left between them. A 5'RACE reaction primed in the constant segment made cDNA libraries of TCR alpha and TCR beta, and these carried sample barcodes and UMIs. TCRdb reanalysed the 5' RACE reads using MiXCR and keeps one entry per CDR3 protein. Of 450,000 to 650,000 distinct CDR3 sequences in the sample, around 17% are singletons; the top ten hold more than 10%. This sequence joins TRBV20-1 and TRBJ2-2, with D possibly being TRBD2 (6 bases). This receptor was taken from an adult woman who had mild COVID-19 (a few samples of this study predate the infection). Cell type and time point are not known. Input material: PBMCs or a T cell subset sorted from them (not recorded which). The DNA of the CDR3 is TGCAGTGCTAGAGGCCGGGAGTGGGCCGGGGAGCTGTTTTTT. Its protein product is CSARGREWAGELFF.